Below, 23 T cell receptor beta chains from the same sample are listed, as sequenced in a study of type 1 and type 2 diabetes patients (dated by TCRdb to the mid-2010s). Sequencing instrument: Illumina MiSeq. Genomic DNA from sorted T cell subsets was used as template for TCRbeta CDR3 amplification. Multiplex PCR with 30 forward and 13 reverse primers amplified the TCRbeta CDR3 region. The raw public data were reprocessed by TCRdb itself: fastp quality trimming at Q25, MiXCR clonotype calling, in-frame beta chains only. All rows with the same CDR3 protein become a single entry with the most common DNA and genes. In this sample the table shows fewer than 350,000 distinct CDR3 sequences, more than 40% of which occur a single time. The ten biggest clones cover roughly 13% of the sample. Material for sequencing was peripheral blood mononuclear cells (PBMCs). Receptors were obtained from a man aged 18-30 years with type 2 diabetes.

The chain uses TRBV10-1 and TRBJ2-7; D possibly corresponds to TRBD1 (6 bases). Per the germline V gene, CDR1 is WNHNN and CDR2 is SYGVQD (reference sequence). The V end lost 2 bases, the J end lost 3 bases, and 11 bases lay between the germline ends. The CDR3 is 14 residues long. This CDR3 is CASSEQGQLYEQYF. The CDR3 nucleotides read TGCGCCAGCAGTGAGCAAGGACAGCTCTACGAGCAGTACTTC.

This clonotype was found a few times. The chain employs TRBV27 and TRBJ1-6; D not resolved. Germline V gene sequence: CDR1 MNHEY, CDR2 SMNVEV (reference sequence). CDR3 length: 14 amino acids. Trimming took 2 bases from V and 8 from J, leaving 10 bases between them. The chain's CDR3 is CASSLSQAYSPLHF. The CDR3 DNA reads TGTGCCAGCAGTTTAAGTCAGGCGTATTCACCCCTCCACTTT.

The chain is built from TRBV5-1 and TRBJ2-7; D ambiguous. CDR3 length: 12 residues. The germline V and J ends were trimmed by 0 bases and 6 bases, with 7 bases remaining between them. CDR1 is SGHRS and CDR2 is YFSETQ in the germline V gene. The CDR3 region is CASSLAYGEQYF. CDR3 in DNA: TGCGCCAGCAGCTTGGCCTACGGCGAGCAGTACTTC. The complete variable domain, with remaining parts taken from reference TRBV5-1 and TRBJ2-7, reads KAGVTQTPRYLIKTRGQQVTLSCSPISGHRSVSWYQQTPGQGLQFLFEYFSETQRNKGNFPGRFSGRQFSNSRSEMNVSTLELGDSALYLCASSLAYGEQYFGPGTRLTVT.

This chain connects TRBV7-3 to TRBJ1-2; TRBD1 matches 7 bases. CDR1 is SGHTA and CDR2 is FQGTGA in the germline V gene. With V trimmed by 2 bases and J by 4 bases, 7 bases remained unmatched. There are 15 residues in the CDR3. The CDR3 region is CASSLQPGQIYGYTF. CDR3 sequence (DNA): TGTGCCAGCAGCTTACAACCGGGACAGATCTATGGCTACACCTTC.

This clonotype was observed a handful of times. This chain connects TRBV19 to TRBJ2-1; 8 bases match TRBD1. This CDR3 comprises 14 residues. The germline V gene has CDR1 LNHDA and CDR2 SQIVND (reference sequence). After removal of 5 bases from V and 10 bases from J, the junction contained 10 bases not matched to a gene. The CDR3 region has the DNA TGTGCCAGTAGTCTCAGCGGACAGGGTTACGAGCAGTTCTTC. Protein sequence: CASSLSGQGYEQFF.

This clonotype was observed a handful of times. The rearrangement links TRBV9 to TRBJ2-7; 9 nucleotides match TRBD2. The trim removed 3 bases at V and 6 bases at J, leaving 10 bases unmatched. Germline values: CDR1 SGDLS, CDR2 YYNGEE. The CDR3 has 15 residues. CDR3 bases: TGTGCCAGCAGCGCCGGACTAGCGCTGGCGGTCGAGCAGTACTTC. It translates to CASSAGLALAVEQYF. Full variable domain (remainder filled in from reference TRBV9 and TRBJ2-7): DSGVTQTPKHLITATGQRVTLRCSPRSGDLSVYWYQQSLDQGLQFLIQYYNGEERAKGNILERFSAQQFPDLHSELNLSSLELGDSALYFCASSAGLALAVEQYFGPGTRLTVT.

To note about this clonotype: Likely a read error: the CDR3 ends without its conserved phenylalanine or tryptophan. The chain employs TRBV7-2 and TRBJ2-1; D might be TRBD1 or TRBD2, each matching 6 bases. This CDR3 region has 11 residues. Looked up from germline, CDR1 is SGHTA and CDR2 is FQGNSA. With 7 bases removed from V and 9 bases from J, the gap between germline ends came to 10 bases. CDR3 DNA sequence: TGTGCCAGCATGGGGGGCGCTGAGCAGTTCATC. Translating gives CASMGGAEQFI.

This clonotype was detected ten times or more. This sequence joins TRBV30 and TRBJ1-6, with 7 bases fitting TRBD1. V lost 4 bases, J lost 9 bases, and 9 bases stayed unmatched. The CDR3 has 14 residues. CDR1 GTSNPN and CDR2 SVGIG come from the germline V gene (reference sequence). The CDR3 loop reads CAWTNGQGGSPLHF. CDR3 nucleotide sequence: TGTGCCTGGACTAACGGCCAGGGGGGTTCACCCCTCCACTTT.

The J gene is TRBJ1-3, the V gene TRBV29-1; D gene ambiguous. V was clipped by 4 bases and J by 2 bases, with 9 bases between them. The V gene's germline CDR1 is SQVTM and CDR2 ANQGSEA. CDR3 size: 13 residues. The CDR3: CSVVEVPGNTIYF. The CDR3 region has the DNA TGCAGCGTTGTTGAGGTTCCTGGAAACACCATATATTTT.

This rearrangement joins TRBV5-1 to TRBJ2-7; the D gene could be TRBD1 or TRBD2 (6 bases each). Trimming removed 0 bases at V and 12 bases at J, with 13 bases between. CDR1 SGHRS and CDR2 YFSETQ come from the germline V gene. The CDR3 is made up of 12 amino acids. For the CDR3, the DNA is TGCGCCAGCAGCTTGGCACAGGAGGGGGGGTACTTC. Protein product: CASSLAQEGGYF.

This clonotype was recorded many times. V and J are TRBV9 and TRBJ2-7; possible D gene TRBD1, 6 bases. Looked up from germline, CDR1 is SGDLS and CDR2 is YYNGEE. The CDR3 consists of 15 residues. V was pared by 0 bases and J by 0 bases, with 10 bases between. The CDR3 DNA sequence: TGTGCCAGCAGCGTAGAGGACAGTAGCTCCTACGAGCAGTACTTC. Translated: CASSVEDSSSYEQYF. Looking up the rest from reference TRBV9 and TRBJ2-7 gives the full variable domain: DSGVTQTPKHLITATGQRVTLRCSPRSGDLSVYWYQQSLDQGLQFLIQYYNGEERAKGNILERFSAQQFPDLHSELNLSSLELGDSALYFCASSVEDSSSYEQYFGPGTRLTVT.

This chain connects TRBV6-1 to TRBJ2-5; no definite D call. CDR1 is MNHNS and CDR2 is SASEGT in the germline V gene. The V end lost 5 bases, the J end lost 5 bases, and 12 bases lay between the germline ends. This CDR3 contains 13 residues. The CDR3 region is CASSLGERETQYF. The CDR3 DNA reads TGTGCCAGCAGTCTCGGAGAACGGGAGACCCAGTACTTC.

This clonotype was detected ten times or more. The rearrangement links TRBV7-2 to TRBJ1-1, with D hard to call. The V gene lost 3 bases and the J gene lost 8 bases, with 22 bases spanning the gap. The CDR3 has 16 amino acids. Germline CDR1 SGHTA, CDR2 FQGNSA. In DNA, the CDR3 is TGTGCCAGCAGCTTGCGACCGAACATGCGAGGGTTGGAAGCTTTCTTT. Translating it yields CASSLRPNMRGLEAFF.

Concerning this clonotype: The CDR3 carries no conserved terminal phenylalanine or tryptophan, so it likely arises from a read error. The V gene is TRBV7-6, the J gene TRBJ2-2; possibly TRBD1 for D (5 bases). The CDR3 sequence is 16 residues long. Per germline, CDR1 SGHVS and CDR2 FNYEAQ. Trimming left V 2 bases short and J 0 bases short, with 10 bases between. The CDR3 DNA is TGTGCCAGCAGCTTACTGGACAAGACGAACACCGGGGAGCTGTTTCTT. This codes for CASSLLDKTNTGELFL.

The chain recombines TRBV7-2 with TRBJ2-7, with a tentative D call TRBD1 (6 bases). Trimming took off 5 bases at V and 2 bases at J, with 10 bases between the two ends. The germline V gene has CDR1 SGHTA and CDR2 FQGNSA. This CDR3 is built from 13 residues. CDR3 nucleotide sequence: TGTGCCAGCAGCGCGACAGGAGCCTACGAGCAGTACTTC. This sequence encodes CASSATGAYEQYF.

This rearrangement joins TRBV7-9 to TRBJ2-7; 9 positions agree with TRBD2. The J call could be wrong; TRBJ2-1 is a better fit for the DNA end. Germline V CDR1 and CDR2: SEHNR, FQNEAQ (reference sequence). This CDR3 contains 13 residues. The CDR3 reads CASRPTSGDEQFF. The CDR3 nucleotides are TGTGCCAGCAGGCCGACTAGCGGCGATGAGCAGTTCTTC.

This clonotype occurred many times. The CDR3 DNA is TGTGCCAGCAGTGAAGTTGGCTCTGAAGCTTTCTTT. Protein sequence: CASSEVGSEAFF. The rearrangement joins TRBV2 to TRBJ1-1; no definite D call. Per the germline V gene, CDR1 is SNHLY and CDR2 is FYNNEI. The V and J ends lost 1 base and 6 bases respectively, with 6 bases between them. The CDR3 loop spans 12 amino acids.

The chain recombines TRBV27 with TRBJ2-1, with a possible D match to TRBD2 (6 bases). Germline V gene sequence: CDR1 MNHEY, CDR2 SMNVEV (reference sequence). V was clipped by 5 bases and J by 4 bases, with 12 bases between them. There are 14 residues in the CDR3. CDR3 bases: TGTGCCAGCAGTGCGGGACCCCAATACAATGAGCAGTTCTTC. Amino acid sequence: CASSAGPQYNEQFF.

This clonotype was detected a few times. The gene calls are TRBV7-2 and TRBJ2-5; TRBD2 matches 9 bases. The CDR3 has 14 amino acids. Per the germline V gene, CDR1 is SGHTA and CDR2 is FQGNSA. Unmatched junction bases numbered 0, after V lost 3 bases and J lost 1 base. In nucleotides, the CDR3 is TGTGCCAGCAGCTTGACTAGCGGCCAAGAGACCCAGTACTTC. It codes for CASSLTSGQETQYF.

This clonotype was observed a handful of times. This sequence joins TRBV19 and TRBJ2-7, with a tentative D call TRBD1 (5 bases). CDR1 LNHDA and CDR2 SQIVND come from the germline V gene (reference sequence). Trimming cost V 5 bases and J 3 bases, with 8 bases left between them. This CDR3 region has 12 residues. CDR3 protein: CASSGQYYEQYF. CDR3 in DNA: TGTGCCAGTAGTGGACAATACTACGAGCAGTACTTC.

The chain joins TRBV20-1 to TRBJ2-1; 8 bases are shared with TRBD2. V shed 0 bases and J 8 bases; nucleotides not matched to a gene: 6. The CDR3 loop spans 14 amino acids. Per germline, CDR1 DFQATT and CDR2 SNEGSKA (reference sequence). The CDR3 region has the DNA TGCAGTGCTAGAGACGGGAGGGCCTTCGATGAGCAGTTCTTC. Translating it yields CSARDGRAFDEQFF.

CDR3 coding DNA: TGTGCCACCAGTGTCCCCCAACTGGGTGGGACAGATACGCAGTATTTT. This sequence encodes CATSVPQLGGTDTQYF. The chain employs TRBV24-1 and TRBJ2-3; D gene uncertain. The CDR3 runs 16 residues. Trimming removed 5 bases from V and 3 bases from J, with 17 bases in between. Germline CDR1 and CDR2: KGHDR and SFDVKD.

This clonotype was picked up a small number of times. CDR3 protein: CSASAGAGDTQYF. For the CDR3, the DNA is TGCAGTGCTAGCGCGGGAGCAGGAGATACGCAGTATTTT. V gene TRBV20-1 combines with J gene TRBJ2-3; 7 bases map to TRBD2. This CDR3 spans 13 amino acids. CDR1 is DFQATT, CDR2 SNEGSKA, per germline (reference sequence). V shed 3 bases, J shed 5 bases, and the junction held 5 bases outside the gene matches.